Listed below are T cell receptor beta chains from one sample, sequenced in a study of blood T cell repertoires in COVID-19. Profiling relied on immunoSEQ multiplex PCR, and the TCRdb table lists in-frame clones only, not all of them. Found here are about 180,000 clones, roughly 85% of them singletons; the top ten hold about a tenth. Sequences were obtained from peripheral blood. These receptors all come from a human donor with active or convalescent COVID-19. The donor label of this sample is uncertain. Both conserved end residues are part of each CDR3. A D gene is named only where the DNA matches it firmly. Expanded clones are given a class, and other clones once, few, many or no size at all.

>.|TRBD2|TRBJ2-5|TRBV29-1
CSVEERGGIRDETQYF
TGCAGCGTTGAAGAACGGGGAGGGATCAGGGATGAGACCCAGTACTTC
>.|.|TRBJ1-6|TRBV28
CASSLSVSGRAPLHF
TGTGCCAGCAGTTTATCAGTGAGCGGCCGGGCACCCCTCCACTTT
>.|TRBD1|TRBJ2-4|TRBV12-3/TRBV12-4
CASSQRQGNIQYF
TGTGCCAGCAGTCAAAGACAGGGGAACATTCAGTACTTC
>.|.|TRBJ1-1|TRBV12-3/TRBV12-4
CASSLERSEAFF
TGTGCCAGCAGTTTAGAGAGGTCTGAAGCTTTCTTT
>.|.|TRBJ2-1|TRBV11-3
CASSFVTYNEQFF
TGTGCCAGCAGCTTTGTCACCTACAATGAGCAGTTCTTC
>.|.|TRBJ2-7|TRBV28
CASSLGEVGEQYF
TGTGCCAGCAGTTTGGGGGAGGTCGGCGAGCAGTACTTC
>few|.|TRBJ1-1|TRBV18
CASSPYMRVGNTEAFF
TGTGCCAGCTCACCTTATATGAGGGTGGGGAACACTGAAGCTTTCTTT
>.|.|TRBJ1-2|TRBV12-3/TRBV12-4
CASSPDSIYGYTF
TGTGCCAGCAGTCCTGACAGCATTTATGGCTACACCTTC
>once|.|TRBJ1-6|TRBV3-1/TRBV3-2
CASSQMAGNSPLHF
TGTGCCAGCAGCCAAATGGCTGGTAATTCACCCCTCCACTTT
>.|TRBD1|TRBJ2-6|TRBV27
CASSLSPVRGFSGANVLTF
TGTGCCAGCAGTTTATCCCCGGTCAGGGGGTTCTCTGGGGCCAACGTCCTGACTTTC
>.|TRBD1|TRBJ2-3|TRBV24-1
CATSDSGYRGTDTQYF
TGTGCCACCAGTGATTCCGGATACAGGGGAACAGATACGCAGTATTTT
>few|TRBD2|TRBJ2-7|TRBV11-2
CASSLGSAGDEQYF
TGTGCCAGCAGCTTGGGGTCAGCGGGGGACGAGCAGTACTTC
>.|.|TRBJ1-1|TRBV6-5
CASSYTTRNTEAFF
TGTGCCAGCAGTTACACAACACGGAACACTGAAGCTTTCTTT
>.|.|TRBJ2-3|TRBV5-1
CASSHTDTQYF
TGCGCCAGCAGTCACACAGATACGCAGTATTTT
>.|TRBD2|TRBJ2-3|TRBV4-1
CASSRGGILLAGDTQYF
TGCGCCAGCAGCCGGGGAGGAATCCTACTAGCGGGAGATACGCAGTATTTT
>once|TRBD2|TRBJ2-1|TRBV20-1
CSASGGGWYNEQFF
TGCAGTGCTAGTGGCGGGGGGTGGTACAATGAGCAGTTCTTC
>.|.|TRBJ1-1|TRBV19
CASSIGGTRITEAFF
TGTGCCAGTAGCATCGGGGGAACAAGGATCACTGAAGCTTTCTTT
>.|TRBD2|TRBJ2-3|TRBV7-8
CASSLGASGRADTQYF
TGTGCCAGCAGCTTAGGGGCTAGCGGGAGGGCAGATACGCAGTATTTT
>.|TRBD2|TRBJ2-1|TRBV19
CASSLTSGGSAYNEQFF
TGTGCCAGTAGTTTGACTAGCGGGGGGTCCGCCTACAATGAGCAGTTCTTC
>.|TRBD1|TRBJ2-5|TRBV5-4
CASSGGQGAETQYF
TGTGCCAGCAGCGGGGGACAGGGGGCAGAGACCCAGTACTTC
>.|.|TRBJ2-7|TRBV5-1
CASSLGVAGIDEQYF
TGCGCCAGCAGCTTGGGTGTGGCAGGGATCGACGAGCAGTACTTC
>.|.|TRBJ2-1|TRBV7-3
CASSPPLRDEQFF
TGTGCCAGCAGCCCGCCCTTGCGGGATGAGCAGTTCTTC
>.|.|TRBJ1-2|TRBV7-2
CASSLLRNNYGYTF
TGTGCCAGCAGCTTATTGCGGAATAACTATGGCTACACCTTC
>.|.|TRBJ2-1|TRBV4-2
CASSQGFGDNEQFF
TGTGCCAGCAGCCAAGGTTTCGGGGACAATGAGCAGTTCTTC
>.|TRBD2|TRBJ2-7|TRBV5-6
CASSRPGTSGGSYEQYF
TGTGCCAGCAGCAGACCCGGGACTAGCGGAGGATCCTACGAGCAGTACTTC
>.|TRBD1|TRBJ2-6|TRBV7-3
CASSPGGASGANVLTF
TGTGCCAGCAGCCCAGGGGGCGCGTCCGGGGCCAACGTCCTGACTTTC
>.|.|TRBJ2-3|TRBV6-2/TRBV6-3
CASSSWSGSTDTQYF
TGTGCCAGCAGTTCCTGGAGCGGTAGCACAGATACGCAGTATTTT
>.|.|TRBJ1-3|TRBV13
CASSPSSGNTIYF
TGTGCCAGCAGCCCCAGCTCTGGAAACACCATATATTTT
>once|.|TRBJ2-3|TRBV6-5
CASSYSSEYTDTQYF
TGTGCCAGCAGTTACTCCTCGGAGTACACAGATACGCAGTATTTT
>once|.|TRBJ1-2|TRBV13
CASSLNSNYGYTF
TGTGCCAGCAGCTTAAACAGCAACTATGGCTACACCTTC
>.|TRBD2|TRBJ2-7|TRBV5-6
CASSLYSGVSSYEQYF
TGTGCCAGCAGCTTATATAGCGGGGTGAGCTCCTACGAGCAGTACTTC
>.|.|TRBJ1-1|TRBV28
CASSIESGNTEAFF
TGTGCCAGCAGTATCGAGAGCGGGAACACTGAAGCTTTCTTT
>.|.|TRBJ2-3|TRBV30
CAWIRGTAGTQYF
TGTGCCTGGATCCGGGGTACTGCAGGAACGCAGTATTTT
>.|TRBD1|TRBJ1-2|TRBV6-5
CASSPDRAFGYTF
TGTGCCAGCAGTCCCGACAGGGCGTTCGGCTACACCTTC
>.|.|TRBJ2-2|TRBV18
CASSPRGPGELFF
TGTGCCAGCTCACCGCGAGGGCCCGGGGAGCTGTTTTTT